This passage covers 32 T cell receptor beta chains from one sample sequenced in a study of early T cells in non-severe SARS-CoV-2 infection. TCRdb re-called the 5' RACE reads with MiXCR, one entry per CDR3 protein. The table records around 33,000 distinct CDR3 sequences, about 4.3% of them present only once. The sequenced sample consisted of whole blood. The receptors stem from an adult who was a healthcare worker with PCR-confirmed SARS-CoV-2 infection or an uninfected control (not recorded which).

There are a few counts of this clonotype. The V and J genes are TRBV20-1 and TRBJ1-1, with D uncertain. The V gene lost 5 bases and the J gene lost 1 base, with 11 bases spanning the gap. The CDR3 has 13 residues. From germline, CDR1 is DFQATT and CDR2 SNEGSKA (reference sequence). The CDR3 DNA follows: TGCAGTGCTTGGTCTGGGGAGAACACTGAAGCTTTCTTT. It yields the protein CSAWSGENTEAFF.

This clonotype has only a few counts. This sequence joins TRBV27 and TRBJ2-5, with D perhaps being TRBD1 or TRBD2 (5 bases each). The V gene's germline CDR1 is MNHEY and CDR2 SMNVEV (reference sequence). The V end lost 2 bases, the J end lost 1 base, and 8 bases lay between the germline ends. This CDR3 spans 14 amino acids. The CDR3 sequence is CASSLIGTQETQYF. The CDR3 DNA follows: TGTGCCAGCAGTTTAATAGGGACCCAAGAGACCCAGTACTTC.

This clonotype rates as medium-sized. This chain links TRBV30 with TRBJ2-1; tentative D call: TRBD2 (6 bases). This CDR3 region has 13 residues. In germline, CDR1 is GTSNPN, CDR2 SVGIG (reference sequence). Trimming took 6 bases from V and 6 from J, leaving 15 bases between them. This CDR3 is CACLGGGSNEQFF. In DNA, the CDR3 is TGTGCCTGCCTGGGAGGAGGGTCCAATGAGCAGTTCTTC.

This clonotype was detected many times. The chain recombines TRBV29-1 with TRBJ1-1, with D perhaps TRBD1 (5 bases). This CDR3 region has 15 residues. Germline lookup yields CDR1 SQVTM and CDR2 ANQGSEA. The V gene lost 3 bases and the J gene lost 1 base, with 15 bases spanning the gap. Written as DNA, the CDR3 is TGCAGCGTTGAGAGAGCAGGGCTGACGAACACTGAAGCTTTCTTT. It codes for CSVERAGLTNTEAFF. The whole variable domain, filled in from reference TRBV29-1 and TRBJ1-1, reads SAVISQKPSRDICQRGTSLTIQCQVDSQVTMMFWYRQQPGQSLTLIATANQGSEATYESGFVIDKFPISRPNLTFSTLTVSNMSPEDSSIYLCSVERAGLTNTEAFFGQGTRLTVV.

This clonotype appeared a few times. One junction end disagrees with the germline gene, perhaps due to a read error. The CDR3 here is CASREQGAEVFF. The CDR3 DNA reads as TGTGCCAGCAGGGAACAGGGGGCTGAAGTTTTCTTT. The chain combines TRBV6-1 with TRBJ1-1; 9 bases are a match to TRBD1. Germline V CDR1 and CDR2: MNHNS, SASEGT. The CDR3 sequence is 12 residues long.

This clonotype was seen ten or more times. V and J are TRBV12-3 or TRBV12-4 and TRBJ2-1; no definite D call. The CDR3 extends over 13 amino acids. The germline V and J ends were trimmed by 8 bases and 4 bases, with 12 bases remaining between them. The CDR3 DNA is TGTGCCAGCGGCCCGTCGGCTTACAATGAGCAGTTCTTC. It yields the protein CASGPSAYNEQFF.

This clonotype was seen repeatedly, ten times or more. The chain is built from TRBV4-3 and TRBJ2-6; 10 bases fit TRBD2. CDR3 size: 17 residues. Germline CDR1 reads LGHNA; CDR2 reads YSLEER. The V segment lost 2 bases and the J segment 3 bases; nucleotides outside the gene matches: 4. The CDR3 is CASSQLAGGFGANVLTF. In DNA form, the CDR3 reads TGCGCCAGCAGCCAATTAGCGGGGGGATTTGGGGCCAACGTCCTGACTTTC.

The table lists this clonotype with many counts. The chain is built from TRBV28 and TRBJ1-5; perhaps TRBD1 as D (5 bases). Germline V gene sequence: CDR1 MDHEN, CDR2 SYDVKM. The CDR3 covers 15 residues. V was clipped by 6 bases and J by 4 bases, with 16 bases between them. The CDR3 sequence is CASSREWGPNQPQHF. CDR3 sequence (DNA): TGTGCCAGCAGCAGAGAGTGGGGACCTAATCAGCCCCAGCATTTT. Based on the CDR3 plus reference TRBV28 and TRBJ1-5, the full variable domain is DVKVTQSSRYLVKRTGEKVFLECVQDMDHENMFWYRQDPGLGLRLIYFSYDVKMKEKGDIPEGYSVSREKKERFSLILESASTNQTSMYLCASSREWGPNQPQHFGDGTRLSIL.

In this sample, this clonotype turned up many times. CDR3 sequence reads: CASSSTTSGGKYF. The DNA for the CDR3 is TGCGCCAGCAGCTCTACGACTAGCGGGGGAAAGTATTTT. The chain combines TRBV5-1 with TRBJ2-3, with TRBD2 identical over 12 bases. V shed 3 bases, J shed 13 bases, and the junction held 6 bases outside the gene matches. Germline V CDR1 and CDR2: SGHRS, YFSETQ. The CDR3 is 13 residues long. Variable domain in full (rest from reference TRBV5-1 and TRBJ2-3): KAGVTQTPRYLIKTRGQQVTLSCSPISGHRSVSWYQQTPGQGLQFLFEYFSETQRNKGNFPGRFSGRQFSNSRSEMNVSTLELGDSALYLCASSSTTSGGKYFGPGTRLTVL.

V and J are TRBV18 and TRBJ2-1; D is unclear. There are 12 residues in the CDR3. With 4 bases removed from V and 8 bases from J, the gap between germline ends came to 9 bases. Germline V gives CDR1 KGHSH, CDR2 LQKENI. The CDR3 spells CASSRPADEQFF. CDR3 nucleotides: TGTGCCAGCTCACGACCGGCAGATGAGCAGTTCTTC.

The chain combines TRBV11-2 with TRBJ1-1, with a tentative D call TRBD1 (5 bases). This CDR3 is built from 15 residues. Germline V gene lookup returns CDR1 SGHAT and CDR2 FQNNGV. Trimming removed 5 bases from V and 0 bases from J, with 13 bases in between. The CDR3 DNA reads TGTGCCAGCAGCCCGAGCAGGGCAATGAACACTGAAGCTTTCTTT. It codes for CASSPSRAMNTEAFF.

The chain uses TRBV5-4 and TRBJ2-1; 7 bases agree with TRBD2. V lost 2 bases and J lost 14; bases outside the gene matches: 4. In germline, CDR1 is SGHNT, CDR2 YYREEE (reference sequence). The CDR3 consists of 11 residues. CDR3 DNA sequence: TGTGCCAGCAGCTTAGGACTAGGAGAGTTCTTC. It translates to CASSLGLGEFF.

This clonotype was picked up many times. The rearrangement uses TRBV7-9 and TRBJ1-2; D call uncertain. Trimming pared 0 bases from V and 4 bases from J, leaving 9 bases between. The CDR3 contains 14 residues. The germline V gene has CDR1 SEHNR and CDR2 FQNEAQ (reference sequence). The CDR3 coding sequence is TGTGCCAGCAGCTTAGCGACGGACGCCTATGGCTACACCTTC. Translating it yields CASSLATDAYGYTF.

This clonotype has ten or more counts. The V call is TRBV12-3 or TRBV12-4, the J call TRBJ1-5; D remains ambiguous. Trimming stripped 3 bases from V and 5 bases from J, with 8 bases between. The CDR3 has 13 amino acids. CDR3 region: CASSFGTDQPQHF. DNA for the CDR3: TGTGCCAGCAGTTTTGGTACAGATCAGCCCCAGCATTTT.

The V gene is TRBV5-1, the J gene TRBJ2-7; D call uncertain. Trimming removed 1 base from V and 3 bases from J, with 5 bases in between. The germline CDR1 and CDR2 sequences are SGHRS and YFSETQ. This CDR3 is built from 12 residues. The CDR3 DNA reads as TGCGCCAGCAGCTTGAATATCTACGAGCAGTACTTC. It encodes CASSLNIYEQYF.

This clonotype has just a few counts. J is TRBJ1-1 and V is TRBV18; no clear D. This CDR3 has 14 amino acids. V was shortened by 1 base and J by 0 bases, with 6 bases between the two germline ends. Germline V gene lookup returns CDR1 KGHSH and CDR2 LQKENI. CDR3 sequence: CASSPQPVNTEAFF. The CDR3 bases are TGTGCCAGCTCACCACAACCCGTGAACACTGAAGCTTTCTTT.

The chain recombines TRBV27 with TRBJ2-1; 7 bases fit TRBD2. The ends lost 5 bases at V and 3 bases at J; junction bases unmatched: 7. The CDR3 is made up of 15 amino acids. The germline V gene encodes CDR1 MNHEY and CDR2 SMNVEV (reference sequence). The chain's CDR3 is CASSPTWTSYNEQFF. CDR3 sequence (DNA): TGTGCCAGCAGTCCCACCTGGACTAGCTACAATGAGCAGTTCTTC.

This clonotype has at least ten counts. V is TRBV29-1 and J is TRBJ1-2; no reliable D call. There are 13 residues in the CDR3. The germline V gene has CDR1 SQVTM and CDR2 ANQGSEA. V gave up 4 bases and J gave up 3 bases, with 12 bases separating them. The CDR3 bases are TGCAGCGTTGTACATGAGGAGTACTATGGCTACACCTTC. Translation gives CSVVHEEYYGYTF.

This clonotype was detected many times. The rearrangement joins TRBV11-2 to TRBJ2-6; 7 bases map to TRBD1. The V segment lost 5 bases and the J segment 0 bases; nucleotides outside the gene matches: 7. This CDR3 has 17 residues. Germline V gene data show CDR1 as SGHAT and CDR2 as FQNNGV. CDR3 DNA: TGTGCCAGCAGCCCCTTACAGGGGTCCTCTGGGGCCAACGTCCTGACTTTC. Its protein is CASSPLQGSSGANVLTF. The full variable domain, rest sourced from reference TRBV11-2 and TRBJ2-6, is EAGVAQSPRYKIIEKRQSVAFWCNPISGHATLYWYQQILGQGPKLLIQFQNNGVVDDSQLPKDRFSAERLKGVDSTLKIQPAKLEDSAVYLCASSPLQGSSGANVLTFGAGSRLTVL.

This clonotype was picked up a small number of times. This chain connects TRBV7-2 to TRBJ2-2; D is possibly TRBD2 (5 bases). Per the germline V gene, CDR1 is SGHTA and CDR2 is FQGNSA. The V gene lost 3 bases and the J gene lost 4 bases, with 15 bases spanning the gap. The CDR3 runs 16 residues. The CDR3 spells CASSFLLVGSTGELFF. The DNA for the CDR3 is TGTGCCAGCAGCTTTCTACTAGTGGGGAGCACCGGGGAGCTGTTTTTT. The variable domain in full, completed from reference TRBV7-2 and TRBJ2-2, reads GAGVSQSPSNKVTEKGKDVELRCDPISGHTALYWYRQSLGQGLEFLIYFQGNSAPDKSGLPSDRFSAERTGGSVSTLTIQRTQQEDSAVYLCASSFLLVGSTGELFFGEGSRLTVL.

Remarks on this clonotype: With a much larger clone just one base away, this may be a read error. CDR3 in DNA: TGTGCCAGCAGCTTAGATGGGGACATGACAGATACGCAGAATTTT. It yields the protein CASSLDGDMTDTQNF. The chain couples TRBV11-2 to TRBJ2-3; D is perhaps TRBD1 (6 bases). Germline CDR1 SGHAT, CDR2 FQNNGV. The CDR3 sequence is 15 residues long.

This chain links TRBV7-9 with TRBJ2-5; no clear D gene. The CDR3 loop spans 13 amino acids. Germline V gene sequence: CDR1 SEHNR, CDR2 FQNEAQ (reference sequence). Trimming removed 3 bases from V and 2 bases from J, with 7 bases in between. CDR3 nucleotide sequence: TGTGCCAGCAGCTTTTCCCTTCAAGAGACCCAGTACTTC. Its protein product is CASSFSLQETQYF.

This clonotype has only a few counts. V and J are TRBV7-6 and TRBJ2-2; no reliable D call. The CDR3 is 16 amino acids. Per germline, CDR1 SGHVS and CDR2 FNYEAQ. The V and J ends lost 1 base and 0 bases respectively, with 9 bases between them. Written as DNA, the CDR3 is TGTGCCAGCAGCTTAGTTCAAGCTACGAACACCGGGGAGCTGTTTTTT. It specifies CASSLVQATNTGELFF.

In its sample, this clonotype was seen many times. V gene TRBV29-1 combines with J gene TRBJ2-7, with unresolved D. The germline V gene has CDR1 SQVTM and CDR2 ANQGSEA. V shed 7 bases and J shed 3 bases, with 13 bases lying between them. CDR3 length: 12 amino acids. The chain's CDR3 is CSASAHNYEQYF. The CDR3 coding sequence is TGCAGCGCCTCCGCCCACAACTACGAGCAGTACTTC.

This clonotype was detected many times. The rearrangement links TRBV3-1 to TRBJ1-5, with TRBD1 as a possible D gene (5 bases). This CDR3 contains 15 residues. CDR1 is LGHDT and CDR2 is YNNKEL in the germline V gene (reference sequence). V lost 3 bases and J lost 7, with 16 bases in between. Written as DNA, the CDR3 is TGTGCCAGCAGCCAGGGGGACCCCTCAAAACAGCCCCAGCATTTT. Protein: CASSQGDPSKQPQHF. Complete variable domain (other parts from reference TRBV3-1 and TRBJ1-5): DTAVSQTPKYLVTQMGNDKSIKCEQNLGHDTMYWYKQDSKKFLKIMFSYNNKELIINETVPNRFSPKSPDKAHLNLHINSLELGDSAVYFCASSQGDPSKQPQHFGDGTRLSIL.

The sample holds many counts of this clonotype. The chain has TRBV27 and TRBJ2-5; possibly TRBD1 or TRBD2 for D (6 bases each). This CDR3 has 17 residues. V was pared by 6 bases and J by 4 bases, with 24 bases between. Germline CDR1 MNHEY, CDR2 SMNVEV (reference sequence). CDR3 protein: CASSDGGLVGGLETQYF. The CDR3, as DNA: TGTGCCAGCAGCGACGGGGGCCTTGTGGGGGGCTTAGAGACCCAGTACTTC.

This clonotype has only a few counts. This chain connects TRBV20-1 to TRBJ1-2; no clear D. The CDR3 loop spans 12 amino acids. Trimming shortened V by 6 bases and J by 7 bases, and 15 bases separated the two germline ends. From germline, CDR1 is DFQATT and CDR2 SNEGSKA (reference sequence). CDR3 loop: CSAAYDLFGYTF. The CDR3 DNA follows: TGCAGTGCCGCCTACGATCTTTTTGGCTACACCTTC.

The chain joins TRBV6-6 to TRBJ1-2; D remains unclear. Trimming left V 5 bases short and J 6 bases short, with 10 bases between. The CDR3 covers 12 residues. CDR1 is MNHNY, CDR2 SVGAGI, per germline (reference sequence). The CDR3 nucleotides are TGTGCCAGCAGTGAAAACCCAAATGGCTACACCTTC. Its protein is CASSENPNGYTF.

The rearrangement uses TRBV12-3 or TRBV12-4 and TRBJ2-1; TRBD2 matches at 11 bases. V dropped 3 bases and J dropped 10; count of bases not matched to a gene: 8. The CDR3 is 15 amino acids. CDR3 coding DNA: TGTGCCAGCAGTTTCGATAGCGGGGGGGCCAGGGAGCAGTTCTTC. Residues: CASSFDSGGAREQFF.

Ten or more counts support this clonotype. The chain links TRBV5-1 to TRBJ1-1; no firm D call. The germline CDR1 and CDR2 sequences are SGHRS and YFSETQ. V lost 4 bases and J lost 0, with 13 bases in between. This CDR3 has 15 residues. CDR3 bases: TGCGCCAGCAGCCTTACAAGGGCCATGAACACTGAAGCTTTCTTT. Protein sequence: CASSLTRAMNTEAFF.

At least ten counts were recorded for this clonotype. V usage is TRBV3-1 and J usage is TRBJ2-4, with 9 bases identical to TRBD1. In germline, CDR1 is LGHDT, CDR2 YNNKEL (reference sequence). V shed 1 base, J shed 1 base, and the junction held 2 bases outside the gene matches. The CDR3 is 16 amino acids. For the CDR3, the DNA is TGTGCCAGCAGCCAAGCCGGGACAGGGGCCAAAAACATTCAGTACTTC. This encodes CASSQAGTGAKNIQYF.

This clonotype has at least ten counts. The chain links TRBV28 to TRBJ1-6, with D hard to call. Deletions cut 0 bases from V and 5 bases from J, with 11 bases between. CDR1 is MDHEN and CDR2 is SYDVKM in the germline V gene. The CDR3 runs 16 residues. The CDR3 loop reads CASSLWRGRDNSPLHF. CDR3 in DNA: TGTGCCAGCAGTTTATGGAGAGGGAGGGATAATTCACCCCTCCACTTT.